This T cell receptor (beta chain) was found in a study of T cell repertoires in cytomegalovirus infection. Study context: Public TCR beta signatures provided an indication of both CMV infection and a matching HLA type.

Germline lookup yields CDR1 DFQATT and CDR2 SNEGSKA (reference sequence). This CDR3 has 16 amino acids. The ends lost 5 bases at V and 5 bases at J; junction bases unmatched: 16. TCRdb re-called the reads with MiXCR, one entry per CDR3 protein. The profile shows about 700,000 distinct CDR3 sequences, about 33% of them singletons. To note about this clonotype: Its antigen is unidentified.

This specimen consisted of cultured PBMCs, obtained from culture after CMV antigen stimulation. The TCR sequence derives from a human donor in good health (CMV status not recorded). Some clones in this sample may be carry-over from other donors' samples. J is TRBJ2-7 and V is TRBV20-1; the match to TRBD2 covers 9 bases. CDR3 sequence reads: CSALDRASGVLHEQYF. CDR3 coding DNA: TGCAGTGCTTTAGACCGGGCTAGCGGGGTTCTTCACGAGCAGTACTTC.